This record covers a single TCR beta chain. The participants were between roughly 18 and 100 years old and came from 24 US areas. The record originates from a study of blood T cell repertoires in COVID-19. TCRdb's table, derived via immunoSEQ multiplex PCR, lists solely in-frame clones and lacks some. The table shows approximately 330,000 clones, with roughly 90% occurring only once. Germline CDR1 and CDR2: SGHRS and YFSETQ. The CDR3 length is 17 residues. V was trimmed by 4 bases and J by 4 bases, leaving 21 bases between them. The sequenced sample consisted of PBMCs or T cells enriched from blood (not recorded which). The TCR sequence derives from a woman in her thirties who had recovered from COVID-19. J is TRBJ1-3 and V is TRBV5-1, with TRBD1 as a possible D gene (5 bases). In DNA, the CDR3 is TGCGCCAGCAGCGATCGGGGGTTTACGGCCTCGGGAAACACCATATATTTT. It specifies CASSDRGFTASGNTIYF.